The clone carrying this T cell receptor (beta chain) was found many times. The data were taken from a study of neurological immune-mediated disorders. CDR3 size: 16 residues. The germline V gene has CDR1 SSHAT and CDR2 FNYEAQ (reference sequence). V lost 5 bases to trimming and J lost 4 bases, with 20 bases between them. A single record per CDR3 protein comes from TCRdb applying MiXCR to the 5' RACE reads. In the table there are tens of thousands of distinct CDR3 sequences, 10% of which are singletons. The TCR comes from a man in his forties or fifties in good health. Input material: PBMCs. This chain joins TRBV7-7 and TRBJ2-5; D gene unclear. This CDR3 reads CASSLHELKGRETQYF. Here the CDR3 DNA reads TGTGCCAGCAGCCTACACGAACTGAAGGGCCGAGAGACCCAGTACTTC.